The source of this TCR beta chain is a study of vaccination and CD4 T cells after COVID-19. Whole-study findings and limits: Relatively small numbers of convalescent patients were studied, with no early post-infection timepoints included. Median SARS-CoV-2-reactive clonotypes rose from approximately 21 to 38, not significantly.

As for time point: late sampling 161 to 241 days after vaccination in a few convalescent patients. TCRdb re-analysed the PCR reads in MiXCR, keeping a single row per CDR3 protein. The sample has approximately 40,000 distinct CDR3 sequences; 36% are singletons. The CDR3 is made up of 14 amino acids. Germline V CDR1 and CDR2: DFQATT, SNEGSKA (reference sequence). Trimming removed 6 bases from V and 5 bases from J, with 19 bases in between. This clonotype was detected only a few times. The antigen is unknown. The sample consisted of CD4+ T cells from blood, taken about 7 months after SARS-CoV-2 vaccination. The origin of this receptor is a human donor who had recovered from COVID-19. The gene calls are TRBV20-1 and TRBJ1-1, with a tentative D call TRBD1 (6 bases). The DNA of the CDR3 is TGCAGTGCCCAAGGGGCTACAGGGAAAACTGAAGCTTTCTTT. It is translated as CSAQGATGKTEAFF.